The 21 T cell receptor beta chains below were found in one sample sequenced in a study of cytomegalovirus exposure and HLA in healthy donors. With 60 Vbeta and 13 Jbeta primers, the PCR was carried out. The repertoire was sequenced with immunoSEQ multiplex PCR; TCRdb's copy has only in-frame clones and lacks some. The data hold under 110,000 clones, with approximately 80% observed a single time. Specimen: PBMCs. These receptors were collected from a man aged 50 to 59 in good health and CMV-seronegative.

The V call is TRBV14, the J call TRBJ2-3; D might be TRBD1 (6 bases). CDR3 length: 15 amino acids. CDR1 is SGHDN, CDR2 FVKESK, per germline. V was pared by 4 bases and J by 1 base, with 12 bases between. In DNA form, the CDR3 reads TGTGCCAGCAGCCCAGGGGTCTCCCGCACAGATACGCAGTATTTT. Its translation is CASSPGVSRTDTQYF.

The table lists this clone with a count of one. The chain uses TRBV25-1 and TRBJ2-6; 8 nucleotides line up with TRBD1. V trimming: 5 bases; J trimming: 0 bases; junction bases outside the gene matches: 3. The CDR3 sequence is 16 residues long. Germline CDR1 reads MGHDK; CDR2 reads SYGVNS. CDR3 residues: CASSHRGDSGANVLTF. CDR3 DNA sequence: TGTGCCAGCAGTCACAGGGGGGACTCTGGGGCCAACGTCCTGACTTTC.

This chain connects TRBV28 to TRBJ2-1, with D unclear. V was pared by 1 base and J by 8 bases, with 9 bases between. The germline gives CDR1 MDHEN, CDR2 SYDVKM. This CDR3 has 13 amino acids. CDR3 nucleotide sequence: TGTGCCAGCAGTTTATCTGGGCGTTATGAGCAGTTCTTC. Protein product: CASSLSGRYEQFF. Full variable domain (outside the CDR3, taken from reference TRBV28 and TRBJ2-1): DVKVTQSSRYLVKRTGEKVFLECVQDMDHENMFWYRQDPGLGLRLIYFSYDVKMKEKGDIPEGYSVSREKKERFSLILESASTNQTSMYLCASSLSGRYEQFFGPGTRLTVL.

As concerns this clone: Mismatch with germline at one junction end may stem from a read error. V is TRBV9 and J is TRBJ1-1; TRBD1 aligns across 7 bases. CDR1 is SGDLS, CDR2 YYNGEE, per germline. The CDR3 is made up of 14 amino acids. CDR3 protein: CASNVGRQGGEAFF. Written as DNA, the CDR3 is TGTGCCAGCAACGTAGGGAGACAGGGCGGTGAAGCTTTCTTT.

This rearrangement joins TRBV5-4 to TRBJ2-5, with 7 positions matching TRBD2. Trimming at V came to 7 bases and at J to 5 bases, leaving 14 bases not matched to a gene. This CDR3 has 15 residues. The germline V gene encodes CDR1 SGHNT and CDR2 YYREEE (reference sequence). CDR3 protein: CASADRLGGGETQYF. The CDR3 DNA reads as TGTGCCAGCGCCGACCGGCTCGGGGGAGGGGAGACCCAGTACTTC.

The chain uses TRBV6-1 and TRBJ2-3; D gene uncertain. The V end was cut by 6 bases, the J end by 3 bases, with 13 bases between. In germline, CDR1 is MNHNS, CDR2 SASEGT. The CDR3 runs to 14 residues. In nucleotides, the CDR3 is TGTGCCAGCAGGATGGAGTCCGGAACAGATACGCAGTATTTT. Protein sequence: CASRMESGTDTQYF.

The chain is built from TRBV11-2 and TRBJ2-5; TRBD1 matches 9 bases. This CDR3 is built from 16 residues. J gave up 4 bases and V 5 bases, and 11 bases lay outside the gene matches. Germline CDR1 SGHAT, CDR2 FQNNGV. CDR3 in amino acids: CASSHRRDRAGETQYF. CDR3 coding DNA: TGTGCCAGCAGCCATCGACGGGACAGGGCCGGAGAGACCCAGTACTTC.

CDR3 residues: CASGRGSGTGELFF. DNA for the CDR3: TGTGCATCGGGGAGGGGTTCGGGCACCGGGGAGCTGTTTTTT. The chain couples TRBV25-1 to TRBJ2-2, with TRBD2 matching 7 bases. Germline V gene sequence: CDR1 MGHDK, CDR2 SYGVNS. This CDR3 region has 14 residues.

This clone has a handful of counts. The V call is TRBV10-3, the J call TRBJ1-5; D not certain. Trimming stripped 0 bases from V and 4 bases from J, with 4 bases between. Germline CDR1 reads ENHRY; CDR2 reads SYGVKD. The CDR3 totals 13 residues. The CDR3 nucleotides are TGTGCCATCAGTGAGTCGGAGAATCAGCCCCAGCATTTT. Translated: CAISESENQPQHF.

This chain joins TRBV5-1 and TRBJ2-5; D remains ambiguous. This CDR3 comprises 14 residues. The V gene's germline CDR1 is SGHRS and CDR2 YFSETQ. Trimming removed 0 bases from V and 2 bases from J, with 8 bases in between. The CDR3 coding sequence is TGCGCCAGCAGCTTGGTTGGGCAGCAAGAGACCCAGTACTTC. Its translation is CASSLVGQQETQYF.

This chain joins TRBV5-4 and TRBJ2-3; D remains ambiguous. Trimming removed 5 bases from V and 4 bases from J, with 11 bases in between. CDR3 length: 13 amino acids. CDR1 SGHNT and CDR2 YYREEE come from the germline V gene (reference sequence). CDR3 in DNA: TGTGCCAGCAGTTCTATCCCCGCAGATACGCAGTATTTT. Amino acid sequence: CASSSIPADTQYF.

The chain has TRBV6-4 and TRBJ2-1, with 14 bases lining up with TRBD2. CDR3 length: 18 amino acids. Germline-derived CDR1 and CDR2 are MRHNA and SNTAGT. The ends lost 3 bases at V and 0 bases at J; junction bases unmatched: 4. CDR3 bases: TGTGCCAGCAGTGAACTGGGACTAGCGGGGGACTCCTACAATGAGCAGTTCTTC. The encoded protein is CASSELGLAGDSYNEQFF.

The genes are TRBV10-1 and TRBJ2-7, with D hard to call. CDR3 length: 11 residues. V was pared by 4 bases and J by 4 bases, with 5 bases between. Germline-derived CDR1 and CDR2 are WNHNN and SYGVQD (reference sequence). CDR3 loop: CASSAGYEQYF. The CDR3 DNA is TGCGCCAGCAGTGCAGGATACGAGCAGTACTTC.

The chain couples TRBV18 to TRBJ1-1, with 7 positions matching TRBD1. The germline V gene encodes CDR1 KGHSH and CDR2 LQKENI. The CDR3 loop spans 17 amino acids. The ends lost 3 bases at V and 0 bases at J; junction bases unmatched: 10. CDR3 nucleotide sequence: TGTGCCAGCTCACCCTTGGGACAGCCCTTTCTGAACACTGAAGCTTTCTTT. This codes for CASSPLGQPFLNTEAFF.

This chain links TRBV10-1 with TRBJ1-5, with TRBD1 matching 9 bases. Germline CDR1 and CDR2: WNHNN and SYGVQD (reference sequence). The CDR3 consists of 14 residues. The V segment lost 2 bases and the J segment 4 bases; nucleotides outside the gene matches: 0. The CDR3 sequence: CASSEGTGNQPQHF. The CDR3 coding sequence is TGCGCCAGCAGTGAGGGGACAGGGAATCAGCCCCAGCATTTT.

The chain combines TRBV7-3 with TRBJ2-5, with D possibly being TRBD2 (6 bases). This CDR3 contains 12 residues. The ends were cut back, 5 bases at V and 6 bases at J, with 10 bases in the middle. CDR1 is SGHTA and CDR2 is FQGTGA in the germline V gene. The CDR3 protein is CASSLSGQTQYF. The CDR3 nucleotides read TGTGCCAGCAGCCTGAGCGGGCAGACCCAGTACTTC.

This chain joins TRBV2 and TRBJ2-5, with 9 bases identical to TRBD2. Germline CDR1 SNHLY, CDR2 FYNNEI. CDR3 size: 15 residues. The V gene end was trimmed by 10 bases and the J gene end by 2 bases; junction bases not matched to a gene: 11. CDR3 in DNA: TGTGCCAAACAAGAAGGCGGGGGGGTACAAGAGACCCAGTACTTC. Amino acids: CAKQEGGGVQETQYF.

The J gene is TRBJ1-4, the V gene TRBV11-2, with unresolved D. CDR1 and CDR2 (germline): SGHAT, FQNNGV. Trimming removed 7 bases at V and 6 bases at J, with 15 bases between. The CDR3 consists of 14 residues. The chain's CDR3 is CASKGGQSHEKLFF. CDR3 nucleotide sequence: TGTGCCAGCAAGGGCGGGCAAAGCCATGAAAAACTGTTTTTT.

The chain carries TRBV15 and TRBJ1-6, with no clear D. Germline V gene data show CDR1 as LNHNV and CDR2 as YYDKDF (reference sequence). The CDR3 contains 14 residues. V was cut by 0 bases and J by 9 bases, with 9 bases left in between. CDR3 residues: CATSRDRSVSPLHF. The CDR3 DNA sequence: TGTGCCACCAGCAGAGATAGGAGTGTTTCACCCCTCCACTTT. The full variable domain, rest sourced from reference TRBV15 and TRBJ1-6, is DAMVIQNPRYQVTQFGKPVTLSCSQTLNHNVMYWYQQKSSQAPKLLFHYYDKDFNNEADTPDNFQSRRPNTSFCFLDIRSPGLGDTAMYLCATSRDRSVSPLHFGNGTRLTVT.

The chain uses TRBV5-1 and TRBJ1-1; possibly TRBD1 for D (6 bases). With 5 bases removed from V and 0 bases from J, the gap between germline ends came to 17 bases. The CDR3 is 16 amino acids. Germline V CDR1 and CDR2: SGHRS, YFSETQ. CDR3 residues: CASRAGTTTMNTEAFF. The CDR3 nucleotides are TGCGCCAGCAGGGCCGGGACAACTACTATGAACACTGAAGCTTTCTTT.

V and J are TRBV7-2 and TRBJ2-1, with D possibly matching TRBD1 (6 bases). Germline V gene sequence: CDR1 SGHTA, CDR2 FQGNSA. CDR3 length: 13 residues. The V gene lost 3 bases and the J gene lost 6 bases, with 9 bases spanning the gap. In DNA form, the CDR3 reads TGTGCCAGCAGCTTCGACAGGAGCAATGAGCAGTTCTTC. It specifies CASSFDRSNEQFF.